This TCR beta chain was sequenced in a study of long-term antiretroviral therapy in people with HIV. There are 12 residues in the CDR3. The germline CDR1 and CDR2 sequences are SGHVS and FNYEAQ. V lost 2 bases, J lost 3 bases, and 2 bases lay in between. The assay used was immunoSEQ (version v3.0), run at survey level. A target of about 35,000-55,000 T-cell genomes per sample was set for sequencing. Here immunoSEQ multiplex PCR was the method, and the copy in TCRdb shows in-frame clones only, minus some. This table holds fewer than 45,000 clones, 75% to 85% found once. Treatment of all HIV participants took place in the United States. Findings and limits, study-wide: Even long-term ART left TRB diversity below transplant donor controls, despite gains. Dominant in the repertoire at all time points were clones expanded before ART.

Comments on this clone: Its target is not known. This could be a read error, since a much larger clone is one nucleotide away.

The TCR sequence derives from a man aged 30 to 39 with HIV. J is TRBJ1-3 and V is TRBV7-6; D uncertain. Sequencing used unsorted PBMCs, obtained 3.4 years after starting antiretroviral therapy. As DNA, the CDR3 is TGTGCCAGCAGCTTAAATGGAAACACCATATATTTT. It yields the protein CASSLNGNTIYF.